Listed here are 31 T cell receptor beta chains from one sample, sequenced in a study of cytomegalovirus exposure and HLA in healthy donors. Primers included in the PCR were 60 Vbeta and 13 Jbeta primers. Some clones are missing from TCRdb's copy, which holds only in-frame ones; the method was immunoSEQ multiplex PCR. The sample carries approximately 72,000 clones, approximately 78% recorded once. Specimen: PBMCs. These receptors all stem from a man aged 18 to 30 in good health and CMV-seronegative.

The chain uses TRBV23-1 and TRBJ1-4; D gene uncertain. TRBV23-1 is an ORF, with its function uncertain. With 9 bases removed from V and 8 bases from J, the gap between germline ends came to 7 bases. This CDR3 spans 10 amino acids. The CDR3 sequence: CARIGEKLFF. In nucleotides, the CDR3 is TGCGCCAGGATCGGGGAAAAACTGTTTTTT.

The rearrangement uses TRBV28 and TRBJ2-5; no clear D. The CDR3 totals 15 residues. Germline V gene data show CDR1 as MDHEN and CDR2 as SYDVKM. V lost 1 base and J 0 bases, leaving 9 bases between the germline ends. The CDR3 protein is CASSLFADNQETQYF. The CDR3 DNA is TGTGCCAGCAGTTTATTTGCGGATAACCAAGAGACCCAGTACTTC.

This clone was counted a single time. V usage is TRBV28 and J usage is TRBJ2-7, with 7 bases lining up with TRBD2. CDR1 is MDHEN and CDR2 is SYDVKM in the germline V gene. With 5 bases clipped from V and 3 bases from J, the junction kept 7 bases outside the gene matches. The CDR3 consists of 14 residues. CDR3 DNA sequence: TGTGCCAGCAGTGCCGTTTGGGGGGGCTACGAGCAGTACTTC. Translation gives CASSAVWGGYEQYF.

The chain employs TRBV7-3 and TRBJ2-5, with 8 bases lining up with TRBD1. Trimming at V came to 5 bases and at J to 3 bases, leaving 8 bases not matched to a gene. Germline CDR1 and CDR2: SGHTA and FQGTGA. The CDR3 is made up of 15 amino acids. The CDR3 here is CASSPGQGHKETQYF. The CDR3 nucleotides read TGTGCCAGCAGCCCCGGACAGGGTCACAAAGAGACCCAGTACTTC.

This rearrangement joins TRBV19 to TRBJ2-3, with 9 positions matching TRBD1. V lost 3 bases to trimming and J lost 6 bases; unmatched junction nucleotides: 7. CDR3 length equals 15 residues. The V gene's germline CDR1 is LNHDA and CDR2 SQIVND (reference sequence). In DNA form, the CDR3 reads TGTGCCAGTAGTATGGGGGGACAGGGAACCGATACGCAGTATTTT. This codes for CASSMGGQGTDTQYF.

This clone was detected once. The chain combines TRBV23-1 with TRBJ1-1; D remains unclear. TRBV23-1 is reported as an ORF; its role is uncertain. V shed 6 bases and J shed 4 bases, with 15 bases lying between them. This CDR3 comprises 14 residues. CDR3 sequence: CASSTVGVSTEAFF. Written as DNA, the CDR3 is TGCGCCAGCAGCACCGTCGGGGTTAGCACTGAAGCTTTCTTT.

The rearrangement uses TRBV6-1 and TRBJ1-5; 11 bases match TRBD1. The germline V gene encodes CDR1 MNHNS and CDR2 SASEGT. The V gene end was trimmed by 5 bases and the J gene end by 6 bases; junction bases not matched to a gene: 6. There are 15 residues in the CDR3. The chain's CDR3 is CASSRGTGGSQPQHF. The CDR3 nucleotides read TGTGCCAGCAGTAGAGGGACAGGGGGAAGTCAGCCCCAGCATTTT.

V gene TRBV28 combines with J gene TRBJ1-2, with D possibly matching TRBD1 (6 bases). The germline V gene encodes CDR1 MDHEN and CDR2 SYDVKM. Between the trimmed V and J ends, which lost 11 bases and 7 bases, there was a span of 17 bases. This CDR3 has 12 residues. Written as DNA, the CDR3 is TGTGCCGGGGGACGGGACATTATTGGCTACACCTTC. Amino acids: CAGGRDIIGYTF.

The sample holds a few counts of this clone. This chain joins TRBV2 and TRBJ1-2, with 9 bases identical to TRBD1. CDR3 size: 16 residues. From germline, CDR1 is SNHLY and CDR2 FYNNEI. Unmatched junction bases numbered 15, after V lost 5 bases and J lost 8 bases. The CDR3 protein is CASSQHLGGGQGGYTF. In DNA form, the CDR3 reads TGTGCCAGCAGTCAACACCTGGGGGGGGGACAGGGAGGCTACACCTTC.

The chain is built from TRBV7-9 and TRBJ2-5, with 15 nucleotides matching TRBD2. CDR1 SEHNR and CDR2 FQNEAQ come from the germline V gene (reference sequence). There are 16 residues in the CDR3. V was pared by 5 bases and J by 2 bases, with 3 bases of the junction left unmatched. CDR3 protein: CASSRGTSGGQETQYF. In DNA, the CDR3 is TGTGCCAGCAGCCGAGGGACTAGCGGGGGGCAAGAGACCCAGTACTTC.

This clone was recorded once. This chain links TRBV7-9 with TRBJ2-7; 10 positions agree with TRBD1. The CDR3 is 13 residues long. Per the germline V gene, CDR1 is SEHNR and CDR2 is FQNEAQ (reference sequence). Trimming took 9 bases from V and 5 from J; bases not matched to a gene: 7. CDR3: CASSGTGVNEQYF. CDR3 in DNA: TGTGCCAGTTCCGGGACAGGGGTTAACGAGCAGTACTTC.

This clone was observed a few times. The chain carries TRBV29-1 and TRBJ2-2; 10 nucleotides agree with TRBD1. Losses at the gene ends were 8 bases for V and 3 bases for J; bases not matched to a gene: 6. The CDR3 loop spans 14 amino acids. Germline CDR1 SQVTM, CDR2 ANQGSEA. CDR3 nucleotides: TGCAGCTCCCGGACAGGGGGTGACACCGGGGAGCTGTTTTTT. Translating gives CSSRTGGDTGELFF.

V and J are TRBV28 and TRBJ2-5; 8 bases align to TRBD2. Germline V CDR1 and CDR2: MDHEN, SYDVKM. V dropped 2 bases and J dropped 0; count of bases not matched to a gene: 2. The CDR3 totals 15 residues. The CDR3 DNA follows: TGTGCCAGCAGTTTACAGCGGGGGTACCAAGAGACCCAGTACTTC. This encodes CASSLQRGYQETQYF. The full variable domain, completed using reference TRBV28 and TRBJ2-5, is DVKVTQSSRYLVKRTGEKVFLECVQDMDHENMFWYRQDPGLGLRLIYFSYDVKMKEKGDIPEGYSVSREKKERFSLILESASTNQTSMYLCASSLQRGYQETQYFGPGTRLLVL.

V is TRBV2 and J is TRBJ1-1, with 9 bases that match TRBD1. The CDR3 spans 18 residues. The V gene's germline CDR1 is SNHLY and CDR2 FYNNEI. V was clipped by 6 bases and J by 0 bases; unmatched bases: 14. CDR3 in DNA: TGTGCCAGCAGCCACCCAACCGGGACAGGGACCATGAACACTGAAGCTTTCTTT. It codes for CASSHPTGTGTMNTEAFF.

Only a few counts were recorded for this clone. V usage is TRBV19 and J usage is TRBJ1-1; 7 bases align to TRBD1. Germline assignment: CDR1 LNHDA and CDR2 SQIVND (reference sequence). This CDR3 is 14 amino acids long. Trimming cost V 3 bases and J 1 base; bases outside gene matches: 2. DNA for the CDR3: TGTGCCAGTAGTATGGGGGACAGGAACACTGAAGCTTTCTTT. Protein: CASSMGDRNTEAFF.

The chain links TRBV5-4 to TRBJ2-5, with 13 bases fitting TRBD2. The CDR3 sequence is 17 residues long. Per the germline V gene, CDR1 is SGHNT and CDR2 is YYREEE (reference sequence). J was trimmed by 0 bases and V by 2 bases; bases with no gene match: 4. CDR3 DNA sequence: TGTGCCAGCAGCTTACCGGGACTAGCGGGACACCAAGAGACCCAGTACTTC. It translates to CASSLPGLAGHQETQYF.

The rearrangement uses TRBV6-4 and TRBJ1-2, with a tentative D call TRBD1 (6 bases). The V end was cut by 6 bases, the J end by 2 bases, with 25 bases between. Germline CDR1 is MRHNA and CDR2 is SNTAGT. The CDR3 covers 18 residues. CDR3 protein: CASSDTFRTAPENYGYTF. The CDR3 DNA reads TGTGCCAGCAGCGACACCTTTAGGACAGCCCCCGAGAACTATGGCTACACCTTC.

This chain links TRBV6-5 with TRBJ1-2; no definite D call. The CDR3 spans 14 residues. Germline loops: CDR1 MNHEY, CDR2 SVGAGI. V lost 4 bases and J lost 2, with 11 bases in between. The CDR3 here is CASSWASQNYGYTF. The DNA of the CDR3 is TGTGCCAGCAGTTGGGCGTCTCAAAACTATGGCTACACCTTC.

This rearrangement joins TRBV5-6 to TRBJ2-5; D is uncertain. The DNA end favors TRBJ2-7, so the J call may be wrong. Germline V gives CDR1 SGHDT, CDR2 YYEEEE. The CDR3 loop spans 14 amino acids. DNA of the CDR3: TGTGCCAGCAGCTTATGGGCGATCTGGTACGAGCAGTACTTC. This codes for CASSLWAIWYEQYF.

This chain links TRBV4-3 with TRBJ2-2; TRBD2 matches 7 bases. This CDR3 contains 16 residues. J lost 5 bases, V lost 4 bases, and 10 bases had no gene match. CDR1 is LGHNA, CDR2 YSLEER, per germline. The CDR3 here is CASSPLGGEETGELFF. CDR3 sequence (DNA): TGCGCCAGCAGCCCCTTGGGGGGGGAAGAGACCGGGGAGCTGTTTTTT.

The CDR3 here is CASSEPPTGVSGNTIYF. CDR3 nucleotide sequence: TGTGCCAGCAGTGAACCACCTACAGGGGTCTCTGGAAACACCATATATTTT. This chain uses TRBV25-1 with TRBJ1-3; 7 bases line up with TRBD1. The CDR3 spans 17 residues. Losses at the gene ends were 2 bases for V and 0 bases for J; bases not matched to a gene: 7. CDR1 is MGHDK and CDR2 is SYGVNS in the germline V gene. Drawing the rest from reference TRBV25-1 and TRBJ1-3, the complete variable domain is EADIYQTPRYLVIGTGKKITLECSQTMGHDKMYWYQQDPGMELHLIHYSYGVNSTEKGDLSSESTVSRIRTEHFPLTLESARPSHTSQYLCASSEPPTGVSGNTIYFGEGSWLTVV.

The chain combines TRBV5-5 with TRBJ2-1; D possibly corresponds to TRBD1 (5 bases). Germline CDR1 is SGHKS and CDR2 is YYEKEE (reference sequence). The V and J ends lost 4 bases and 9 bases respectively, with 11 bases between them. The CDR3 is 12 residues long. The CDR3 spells CASSLPQGEQFF. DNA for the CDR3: TGTGCCAGCAGCCTACCGCAGGGTGAGCAGTTCTTC.

CDR3 nucleotide sequence: TGTGCCAGTAGTATCTACGGGAGGATAAACAATGAGCAGTTCTTC. It translates to CASSIYGRINNEQFF. The V and J genes are TRBV19 and TRBJ2-1; 7 bases are a match to TRBD2. V lost 3 bases to trimming and J lost 5 bases; unmatched junction nucleotides: 7. The CDR3 has 15 amino acids. Per the germline V gene, CDR1 is LNHDA and CDR2 is SQIVND (reference sequence).

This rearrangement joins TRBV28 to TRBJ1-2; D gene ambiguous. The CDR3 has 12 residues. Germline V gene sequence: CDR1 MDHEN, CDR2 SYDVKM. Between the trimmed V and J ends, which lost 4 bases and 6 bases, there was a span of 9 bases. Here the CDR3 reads CASSSVIDGYTF. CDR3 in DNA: TGTGCCAGCAGTTCCGTAATTGATGGCTACACCTTC.

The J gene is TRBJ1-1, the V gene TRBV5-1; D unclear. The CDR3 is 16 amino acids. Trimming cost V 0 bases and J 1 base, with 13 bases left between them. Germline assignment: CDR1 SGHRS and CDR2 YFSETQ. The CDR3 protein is CASSLVSTIANTEAFF. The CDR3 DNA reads TGCGCCAGCAGCTTGGTCTCGACAATTGCGAACACTGAAGCTTTCTTT.

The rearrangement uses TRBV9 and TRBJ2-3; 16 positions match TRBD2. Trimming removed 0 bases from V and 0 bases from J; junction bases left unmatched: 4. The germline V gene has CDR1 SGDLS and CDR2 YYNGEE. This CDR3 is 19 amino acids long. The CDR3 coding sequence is TGTGCCAGCAGCGTAGTGGGACTAGCGGGGGGGAGTAGCACAGATACGCAGTATTTT. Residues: CASSVVGLAGGSSTDTQYF.

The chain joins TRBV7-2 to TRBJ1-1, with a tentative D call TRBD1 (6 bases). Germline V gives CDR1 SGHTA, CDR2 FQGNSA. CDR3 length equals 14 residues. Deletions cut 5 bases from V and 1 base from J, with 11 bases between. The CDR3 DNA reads TGTGCCAGCAGCAGCAGGGGCTCGAACACTGAAGCTTTCTTT. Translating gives CASSSRGSNTEAFF.

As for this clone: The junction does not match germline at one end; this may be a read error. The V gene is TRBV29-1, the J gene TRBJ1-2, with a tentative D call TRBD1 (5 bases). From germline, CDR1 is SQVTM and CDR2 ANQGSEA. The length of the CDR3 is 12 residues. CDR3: CSGGGVAIGYSF. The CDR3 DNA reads TGCAGCGGGGGCGGGGTTGCTATTGGCTACTCCTTC.

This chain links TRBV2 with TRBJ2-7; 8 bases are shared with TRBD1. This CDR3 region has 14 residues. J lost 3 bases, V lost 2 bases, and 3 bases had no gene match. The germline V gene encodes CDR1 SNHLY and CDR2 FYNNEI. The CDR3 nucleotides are TGTGCCAGCAGTGAAAGACAGGGGATCTACGAGCAGTACTTC. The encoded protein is CASSERQGIYEQYF. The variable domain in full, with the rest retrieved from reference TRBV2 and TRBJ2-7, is EPEVTQTPSHQVTQMGQEVILRCVPISNHLYFYWYRQILGQKVEFLVSFYNNEISEKSEIFDDQFSVERPDGSNFTLKIRSTKLEDSAMYFCASSERQGIYEQYFGPGTRLTVT.

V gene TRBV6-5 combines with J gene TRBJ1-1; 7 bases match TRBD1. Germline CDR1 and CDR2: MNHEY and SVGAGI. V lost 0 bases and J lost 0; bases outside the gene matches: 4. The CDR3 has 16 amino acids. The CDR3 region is CASSYSTGAVNTEAFF. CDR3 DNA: TGTGCCAGCAGTTACTCCACAGGGGCCGTGAACACTGAAGCTTTCTTT.

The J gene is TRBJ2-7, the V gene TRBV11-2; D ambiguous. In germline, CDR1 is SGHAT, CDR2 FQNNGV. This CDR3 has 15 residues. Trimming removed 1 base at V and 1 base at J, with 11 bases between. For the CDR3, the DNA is TGTGCCAGCAGCTTAGTGGTCGGCGGTTCCTACGAGCAGTACTTC. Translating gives CASSLVVGGSYEQYF. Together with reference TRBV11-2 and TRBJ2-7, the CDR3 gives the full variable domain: EAGVAQSPRYKIIEKRQSVAFWCNPISGHATLYWYQQILGQGPKLLIQFQNNGVVDDSQLPKDRFSAERLKGVDSTLKIQPAKLEDSAVYLCASSLVVGGSYEQYFGPGTRLTVT.